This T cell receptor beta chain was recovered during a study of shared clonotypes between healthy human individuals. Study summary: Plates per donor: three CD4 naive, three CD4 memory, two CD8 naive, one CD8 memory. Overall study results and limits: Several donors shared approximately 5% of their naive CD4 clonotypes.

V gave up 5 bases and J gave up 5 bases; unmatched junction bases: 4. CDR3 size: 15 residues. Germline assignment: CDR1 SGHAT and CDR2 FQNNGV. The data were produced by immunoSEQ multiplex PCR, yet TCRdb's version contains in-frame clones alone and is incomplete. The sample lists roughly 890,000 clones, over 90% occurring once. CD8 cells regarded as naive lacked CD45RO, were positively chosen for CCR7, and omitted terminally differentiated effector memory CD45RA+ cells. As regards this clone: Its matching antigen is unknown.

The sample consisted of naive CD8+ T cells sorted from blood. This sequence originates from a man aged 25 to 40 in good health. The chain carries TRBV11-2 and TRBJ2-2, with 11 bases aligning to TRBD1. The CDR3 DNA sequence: TGTGCCAGCAGCCAGGGGACAGGGGGAACCGGGGAGCTGTTTTTT. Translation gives CASSQGTGGTGELFF.